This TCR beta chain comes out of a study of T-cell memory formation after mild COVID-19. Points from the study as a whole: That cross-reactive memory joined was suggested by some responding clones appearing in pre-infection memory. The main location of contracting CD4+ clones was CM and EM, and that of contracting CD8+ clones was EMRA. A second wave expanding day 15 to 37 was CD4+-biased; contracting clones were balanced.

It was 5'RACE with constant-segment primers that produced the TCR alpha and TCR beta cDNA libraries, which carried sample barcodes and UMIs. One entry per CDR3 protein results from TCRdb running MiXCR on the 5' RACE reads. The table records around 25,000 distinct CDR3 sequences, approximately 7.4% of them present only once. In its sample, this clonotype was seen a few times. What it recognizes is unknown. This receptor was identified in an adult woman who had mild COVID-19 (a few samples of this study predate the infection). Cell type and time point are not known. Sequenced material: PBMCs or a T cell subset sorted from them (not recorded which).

CDR3 coding DNA: TGTGCCAGCAGCCAATCGCCTCGGGCCGAGCAGTACTTC. Translation gives CASSQSPRAEQYF. The chain couples TRBV3-1 to TRBJ2-7; no firm D call. Per the germline V gene, CDR1 is LGHDT and CDR2 is YNNKEL (reference sequence). CDR3 length equals 13 residues. Trimming removed 2 bases at V and 6 bases at J, with 11 bases between.